This T cell receptor beta chain comes out of a study of T cells after yellow fever vaccination. Study-level points and caveats: On re-exposure, the response was weaker but peaked faster, at day 5 versus 15.

The CDR3 runs 17 residues. Germline V gives CDR1 WNHNN, CDR2 SYGVQD (reference sequence). V shed 7 bases, J shed 5 bases, and the junction held 15 bases outside the gene matches. It was through 5'RACE template switching that TCR cDNA was made, with a universal primer site and UMIs added. In TCRdb, the 5' RACE reads were re-called with MiXCR into one record per CDR3 protein. Seen here are 110,000 to 150,000 distinct CDR3 sequences, under 7% observed once, and the top ten hold about 0.6%. This clonotype was seen more than once but under ten times. Its antigen is unknown. This chain links TRBV10-1 with TRBJ2-1; 9 bases are shared with TRBD2. The clonotype comes from a man aged 25 to 40 who received the YFV17D yellow fever vaccine. Here the sequenced sample was CD4+ T cells sorted from PBMCs, taken 10 days after the yellow fever booster vaccination. The CDR3 coding sequence is TGCGCCAGCACTCCCCCCCCCTTTAGCGGGGGAGACAATGAGCAGTTCTTC. It specifies CASTPPPFSGGDNEQFF.